This T cell receptor beta chain comes out of a study of identical twins. TCRdb re-analysed the 5' RACE reads in MiXCR, keeping a single row per CDR3 protein. The sample carries hundreds of thousands of distinct CDR3 sequences, approximately 8% recorded once. This clonotype was observed at least ten times. The same sample was also studied in work on yellow fever vaccine responses in identical twins.

The TCR comes from a young woman in good health. The sequenced sample consisted of CD8+ T cells sorted from blood.

The CDR3 DNA follows: TGTGCCAGCAGTTTACCCGGGGATACGCAGTATTTT. Protein sequence: CASSLPGDTQYF. The rearrangement uses TRBV12-3 or TRBV12-4 and TRBJ2-3; no clear D gene. The V end was cut by 2 bases, the J end by 6 bases, with 6 bases between. CDR3 size: 12 residues.